The clone carrying this TCR beta chain was counted at least ten times. The data originate from a study of T cell repertoires in cytomegalovirus infection. MiXCR, applied by TCRdb to the reads, yields one record per CDR3 protein. Of fewer than 700,000 distinct CDR3 sequences in the sample, 20% to 25% were seen once. V trimming: 3 bases; J trimming: 7 bases; junction bases outside the gene matches: 6. This CDR3 comprises 15 residues. The germline gives CDR1 SEHNR, CDR2 FQNEAQ (reference sequence). Sequenced: CD8+ T cells from PBMCs. This chain uses TRBV7-9 with TRBJ2-1; 10 bases match TRBD2. This clonotype was obtained from a human donor in good health (CMV status not recorded). Some clones in this sample may be carry-over from other donors' samples. The CDR3 DNA reads as TGTGCCAGCAGCTTTGAAGCGGGGGGGCAAAATGAGCAGTTCTTC. Translation gives CASSFEAGGQNEQFF.